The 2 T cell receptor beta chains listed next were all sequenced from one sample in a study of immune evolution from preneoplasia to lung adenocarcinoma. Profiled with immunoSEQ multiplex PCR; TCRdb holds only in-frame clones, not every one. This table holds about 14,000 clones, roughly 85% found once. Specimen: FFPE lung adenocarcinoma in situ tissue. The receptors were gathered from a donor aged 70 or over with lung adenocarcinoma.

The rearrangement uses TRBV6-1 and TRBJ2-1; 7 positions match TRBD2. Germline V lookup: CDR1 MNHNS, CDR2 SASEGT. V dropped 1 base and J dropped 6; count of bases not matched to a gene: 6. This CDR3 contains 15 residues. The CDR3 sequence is CASSEGLATSNEQFF. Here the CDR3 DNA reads TGTGCCAGCAGTGAAGGACTAGCCACCTCCAATGAGCAGTTCTTC.

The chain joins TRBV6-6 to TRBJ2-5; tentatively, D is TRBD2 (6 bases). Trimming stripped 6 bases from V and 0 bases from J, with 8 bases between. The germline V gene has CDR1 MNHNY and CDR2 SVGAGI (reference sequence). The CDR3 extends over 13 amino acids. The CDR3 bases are TGTGCCAGCAGCCGGGGGAACCAAGAGACCCAGTACTTC. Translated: CASSRGNQETQYF.